The TCR beta chain described here comes from a study of post-analysis software for immune sequencing data. Across the whole study: Several disease courses (relapsing-remitting, secondary progressive and progressive-relapsing) of multiple sclerosis were included.

In this sample, this clonotype turned up once. As yet, its antigen is unknown. Study results and caveats: Versus controls, multiple sclerosis patients showed significantly lower diversity (normalized Chao1). Analysis by F measure revealed that same-batch samples clustered strongly together.

Incorporated into the TCR beta cDNA libraries were unique molecular identifiers, which served to reduce PCR and sequencing biases. It was from approximately 0.91 to 9.4 million T cells that 450,000 to 550,000 cDNA molecules came. TCRdb fed the PCR reads into MiXCR, producing one record per CDR3 protein. Of under 650,000 distinct CDR3 sequences listed, roughly two fifths are singletons. Sequencing input: blood. This clonotype was obtained from a girl between 5 and 17 years old with multiple sclerosis.

The CDR3 DNA reads as TGTGCCAGCAGTTACAACACTCACGGGGACATTCAGTACTTC. Its protein is CASSYNTHGDIQYF. The V call is TRBV6-5, the J call TRBJ2-4; maybe TRBD2 (5 bases). From germline, CDR1 is MNHEY and CDR2 SVGAGI. This CDR3 has 14 residues. The V end lost 2 bases, the J end lost 8 bases, and 13 bases lay between the germline ends.